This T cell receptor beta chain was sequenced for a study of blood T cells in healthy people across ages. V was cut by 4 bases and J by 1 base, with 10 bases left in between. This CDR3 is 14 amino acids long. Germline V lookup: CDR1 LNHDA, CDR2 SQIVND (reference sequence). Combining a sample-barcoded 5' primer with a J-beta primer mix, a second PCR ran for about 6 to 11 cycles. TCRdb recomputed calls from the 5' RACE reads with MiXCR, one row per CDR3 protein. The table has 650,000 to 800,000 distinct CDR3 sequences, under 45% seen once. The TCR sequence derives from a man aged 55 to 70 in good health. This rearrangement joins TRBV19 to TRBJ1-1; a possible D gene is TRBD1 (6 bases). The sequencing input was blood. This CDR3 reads CASSTPGENTEAFF. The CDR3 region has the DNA TGTGCCAGTAGTACGCCAGGGGAGAACACTGAAGCTTTCTTT.